The clone carrying this T cell receptor (beta chain) was seen a single time. No antigen is known for it. V gave up 6 bases and J gave up 3 bases, with 13 bases separating them. This CDR3 comprises 13 residues. Germline loops: CDR1 SGHRS, CDR2 YFSETQ. The entry originates in a study of shared clonotypes between healthy human individuals. In the study overall: Serving as donors were two women and a few men, whose ages spanned 18 to 49. Study results and caveats: Among donors, sharing of clonotypes was expected to be affected by sequencing depth.

A deep-level run was used for the assay. When replicate PCRs were run on sorted subsets, they used about 220 ng DNA, some 30,000 T cell genomes. Data came from immunoSEQ multiplex PCR; TCRdb stores just in-frame clones and leaves some out. The sample includes around 2.3 million clones, around 95% of them seen just once. Sequenced material: naive CD4+ T cells sorted from blood. Specified subset: CD45RA+ positively selected. The clonotype comes from a man aged 18 to 35 in good health. V is TRBV5-1 and J is TRBJ2-7; D is ambiguous. CDR3 nucleotide sequence: TGCGCCAGCAAATGGGCCACCCACTACGAGCAGTACTTC. Protein sequence: CASKWATHYEQYF.